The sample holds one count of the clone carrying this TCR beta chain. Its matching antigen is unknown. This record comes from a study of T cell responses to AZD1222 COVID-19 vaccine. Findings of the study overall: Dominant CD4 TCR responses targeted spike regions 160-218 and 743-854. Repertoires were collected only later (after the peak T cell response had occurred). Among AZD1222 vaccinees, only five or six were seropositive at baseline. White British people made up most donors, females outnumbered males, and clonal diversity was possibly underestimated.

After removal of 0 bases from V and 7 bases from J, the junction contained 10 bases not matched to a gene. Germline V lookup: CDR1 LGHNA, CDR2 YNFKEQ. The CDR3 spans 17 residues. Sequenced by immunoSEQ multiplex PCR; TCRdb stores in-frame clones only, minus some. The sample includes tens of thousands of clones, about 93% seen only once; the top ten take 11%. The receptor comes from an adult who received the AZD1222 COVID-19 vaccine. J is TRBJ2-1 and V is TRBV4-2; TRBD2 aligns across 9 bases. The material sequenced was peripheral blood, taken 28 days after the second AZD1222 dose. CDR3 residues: CASSQDGASGVRNEQFF. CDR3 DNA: TGTGCCAGCAGCCAAGATGGGGCTAGCGGGGTTAGGAATGAGCAGTTCTTC.